Described below is a single TCR beta chain sequence and its context. Its antigen is unknown. A much larger clone differs by one base, so this may be a read error. This sample was taken from a study of T cells in Graves' hyperthyroidism and ophthalmopathy. Exclusion followed for patients with uncontrolled infection, other autoimmune disease, pregnancy or lactation. Blood sampling occurred at first hyperthyroidism diagnosis, ahead of any ophthalmopathy symptoms. Approximately 9.3 ml of fresh peripheral blood supplied the PBMCs. Germline V lookup: CDR1 SQVTM, CDR2 ANQGSEA. This CDR3 has 15 amino acids. General observations from the study: Ophthalmopathy and stable hyperthyroidism were separated by a 13 V-J model.

Amplified TCR beta CDR3 regions derived from RNA transcripts. HTBI primers were the set used in a first-round RT-PCR of the TCR CDR3. TCRdb processed the multiplex PCR reads anew with MiXCR; each CDR3 protein has one entry. The data contain roughly 290,000 distinct CDR3 sequences, about an eighth of them singletons. The TCR sequence derives from a woman between 25 and 40 years old with Graves' hyperthyroidism that later progressed to Graves' ophthalmopathy. The source material was blood. The rearrangement joins TRBV29-1 to TRBJ2-3, with D possibly TRBD1 on 5 matching bases. CDR3 nucleotides: TGCAGCGTTGAGGCAGGGAAGGGCCCCACAGATACGCGGTATTTT. Translation: CSVEAGKGPTDTRYF.